Following are 13 T cell receptor beta chains from one sample sequenced in a study of blood T cell repertoires in COVID-19. Measured with immunoSEQ multiplex PCR; TCRdb has only the in-frame clones, and not every one. In the table there are approximately 170,000 clones, around 81% of which are singletons. The sequencing sample was made of peripheral blood. These receptors originate from a man between 65 and 85 years old who had recovered from COVID-19.

The rearrangement uses TRBV5-5 and TRBJ2-7, with a possible D match to TRBD2 (5 bases). The V gene's germline CDR1 is SGHKS and CDR2 YYEKEE (reference sequence). The CDR3 consists of 12 residues. V was clipped by 0 bases and J by 5 bases, with 6 bases between them. CDR3 sequence reads: CASSLGGHEQYF. The CDR3, as DNA: TGTGCCAGCAGCTTGGGAGGGCACGAGCAGTACTTC.

This sequence joins TRBV5-4 and TRBJ2-5; weak D call: TRBD2 (8 bases). Germline CDR1 reads SGHNT; CDR2 reads YYREEE (reference sequence). V lost 6 bases and J 7 bases, leaving 22 bases between the germline ends. The CDR3 extends over 15 amino acids. Here the CDR3 DNA reads TGTGCCAGCACCCGGGGGGGAGGGACAGATAGGACCCAGTACTTC. Protein: CASTRGGGTDRTQYF.

The rearrangement joins TRBV5-8 to TRBJ2-2; 9 bases agree with TRBD1. With 4 bases clipped from V and 5 bases from J, the junction kept 6 bases outside the gene matches. Germline V lookup: CDR1 SGHTS, CDR2 YDEGEE. The CDR3 has 15 residues. The CDR3 DNA reads TGTGCCAGCAGCCCACAGGGGGCGGTAACCGGGGAGCTGTTTTTT. The encoded protein is CASSPQGAVTGELFF.

The chain joins TRBV10-3 to TRBJ2-3, with 7 bases matching TRBD1. V trimming: 10 bases; J trimming: 3 bases; junction bases outside the gene matches: 10. Germline CDR1 ENHRY, CDR2 SYGVKD. The CDR3 is made up of 14 amino acids. CDR3 protein: CANKGAFETDTQYF. Here the CDR3 DNA reads TGTGCCAACAAGGGGGCGTTTGAGACAGATACGCAGTATTTT.

J is TRBJ2-3 and V is TRBV9, with a weak D call TRBD2 (5 bases). Looked up from germline, CDR1 is SGDLS and CDR2 is YYNGEE. V dropped 0 bases and J dropped 4 bases, with 6 bases sitting between them. CDR3 length: 13 residues. CDR3 in DNA: TGTGCCAGCAGCGTAGGGGGAGCAGATACGCAGTATTTT. Translating gives CASSVGGADTQYF.

V is TRBV19 and J is TRBJ1-4, with unresolved D. Trimming took off 7 bases at V and 10 bases at J, with 22 bases between the two ends. Per the germline V gene, CDR1 is LNHDA and CDR2 is SQIVND (reference sequence). The CDR3 totals 15 residues. CDR3 sequence: CASTPFSSGSGKLFF. CDR3 in DNA: TGTGCCAGTACCCCCTTCTCCAGTGGGTCGGGAAAACTGTTTTTT.

The chain carries TRBV7-9 and TRBJ2-3; D not resolved. CDR3 size: 12 residues. CDR1 and CDR2 (germline): SEHNR, FQNEAQ (reference sequence). Trimming stripped 2 bases from V and 3 bases from J, with 3 bases between. The CDR3, as DNA: TGTGCCAGCAGCTTATCGACAGATACGCAGTATTTT. It yields the protein CASSLSTDTQYF.

The chain uses TRBV4-3 and TRBJ2-3; D unresolved. The CDR3 has 17 residues. Germline V gene data show CDR1 as LGHNA and CDR2 as YSLEER. Trimming stripped 0 bases from V and 1 base from J, with 14 bases between. The CDR3 nucleotides read TGCGCCAGCAGCCAAGATCCACCCAGCGACGGCACAGATACGCAGTATTTT. Residues: CASSQDPPSDGTDTQYF.

The V gene is TRBV4-3, the J gene TRBJ2-1; TRBD2 aligns across 14 bases. Per the germline V gene, CDR1 is LGHNA and CDR2 is YSLEER. V dropped 0 bases and J dropped 4; count of bases not matched to a gene: 5. This CDR3 comprises 18 residues. Here the CDR3 DNA reads TGCGCCAGCAGCCAAGAGGGAAGACTAGCGGGAGGGTACAATGAGCAGTTCTTC. Amino acid sequence: CASSQEGRLAGGYNEQFF.

This chain links TRBV12-3 or TRBV12-4 with TRBJ2-7; D call uncertain. This CDR3 spans 12 amino acids. Trimming left V 2 bases short and J 3 bases short, with 5 bases between. The CDR3 DNA sequence: TGTGCCAGCAGTTTACTAGACTACGAGCAGTACTTC. Translation gives CASSLLDYEQYF.

V is TRBV10-3 and J is TRBJ2-7; D is perhaps TRBD1 (6 bases). V lost 6 bases, J lost 3 bases, and 12 bases lay in between. The CDR3 is made up of 13 amino acids. Germline CDR1 is ENHRY and CDR2 is SYGVKD. CDR3 protein: CAISRDIGYEQYF. CDR3 in DNA: TGTGCCATCAGCCGGGACATAGGCTACGAGCAGTACTTC.

This sequence joins TRBV18 and TRBJ1-2; possibly TRBD1 for D (5 bases). The CDR3 runs to 14 residues. Trimming took 2 bases from V and 6 from J, leaving 13 bases between them. Germline V CDR1 and CDR2: KGHSH, LQKENI. CDR3 in DNA: TGTGCCAGCTCACCAGGGCCGCGGGGGGATGGCTACACCTTC. This encodes CASSPGPRGDGYTF.

This chain links TRBV5-5 with TRBJ2-5; possible D gene TRBD1, 6 bases. Looked up from germline, CDR1 is SGHKS and CDR2 is YYEKEE (reference sequence). The CDR3 consists of 14 residues. V lost 4 bases and J 5 bases, leaving 15 bases between the germline ends. The DNA for the CDR3 is TGTGCCAGCAGCCCACAGGGATACACGGAGACCCAGTACTTC. Residues: CASSPQGYTETQYF.